Listed here is a single T cell receptor (beta chain). This sample is part of a study of blood T cell repertoires in COVID-19. Germline-derived CDR1 and CDR2 are SGHTA and FQGNSA. This CDR3 comprises 14 residues. J was trimmed by 3 bases and V by 3 bases; bases with no gene match: 5. Participants, 18 to 89 years old, spanned 25 or so US areas. How the authors handled the data: How many nucleated cells were present was estimated from reference gene primer amplification. Assay used: immunoSEQ multiplex PCR; TCRdb lists only in-frame clones, some missing. V, J and clone size are those of that table, while D and trimming were read from the DNA. The sample holds roughly 520,000 clones, around 87% seen once.

This TCR was sampled from a woman aged 40-49 years who had recovered from COVID-19. This chain connects TRBV7-2 to TRBJ2-7; TRBD2 agrees at 7 bases. Sequences were obtained from PBMCs or T cells enriched from blood (not recorded which). The DNA of the CDR3 is TGTGCCAGCAGCTTCGGGTCTAGCGGCTACGAGCAGTACTTC. Its translation: CASSFGSSGYEQYF.